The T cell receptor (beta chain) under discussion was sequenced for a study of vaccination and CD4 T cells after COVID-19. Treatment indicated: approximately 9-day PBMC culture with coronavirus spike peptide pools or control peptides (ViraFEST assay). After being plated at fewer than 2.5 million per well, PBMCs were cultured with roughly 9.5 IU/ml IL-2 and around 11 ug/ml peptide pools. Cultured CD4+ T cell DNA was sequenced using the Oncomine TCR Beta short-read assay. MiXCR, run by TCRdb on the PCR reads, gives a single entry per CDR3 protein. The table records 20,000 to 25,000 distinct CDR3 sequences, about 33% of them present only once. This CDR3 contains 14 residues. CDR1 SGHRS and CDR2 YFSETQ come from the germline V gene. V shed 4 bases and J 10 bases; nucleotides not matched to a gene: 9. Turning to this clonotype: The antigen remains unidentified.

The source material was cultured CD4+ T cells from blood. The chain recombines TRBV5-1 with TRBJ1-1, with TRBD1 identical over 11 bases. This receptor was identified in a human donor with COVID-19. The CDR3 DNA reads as TGCGCCAGCAGCGAGGGACAGGGGGTTATGGTAGCTTTCTTT. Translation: CASSEGQGVMVAFF.